These 2 T cell receptor beta chains were all obtained from the same sample, sequenced in a study of technical replicates of blood from four donors. Sequencing was performed with immunoSEQ multiplex PCR; in TCRdb, only in-frame clones are kept and a portion is missing. The profile shows around 80,000 clones, 75% to 95% of them singletons. Sequencing was done on a sample of T cells isolated from PBMCs. Receptors were obtained from a human donor in good health.

The table lists this clone with a few counts. The chain carries TRBV6-5 and TRBJ1-2; D not resolved. The ends were cut back, 2 bases at V and 4 bases at J, with 11 bases in the middle. CDR1 MNHEY and CDR2 SVGAGI come from the germline V gene. This CDR3 contains 14 residues. CDR3 sequence: CASSYGEGSYGYTF. Written as DNA, the CDR3 is TGTGCCAGCAGTTACGGGGAAGGGAGCTATGGCTACACCTTC.

The rearrangement uses TRBV10-3 and TRBJ1-5; tentative D call: TRBD1 (5 bases). CDR3 length equals 15 residues. Germline CDR1 and CDR2: ENHRY and SYGVKD. The V and J ends lost 2 bases and 5 bases respectively, with 13 bases between them. The CDR3 coding sequence is TGTGCCATCAGTGAGAGGGGTTATGGGGATCAGCCCCAGCATTTT. Translating it yields CAISERGYGDQPQHF.